The next 5 T cell receptor beta chains were all read from a single sample in a study of post-analysis software for immune sequencing data. General study findings and limits: Patients carried roughly 5 TRBV segments more frequently than controls did, and TRBV5-6, TRBV5-1 and TRBV20-1 were among them.

Prepared TCR beta cDNA libraries contained unique molecular identifiers. TCRdb re-derived calls from the PCR reads in MiXCR, one entry per CDR3 protein. The sample records some 700,000 distinct CDR3 sequences, roughly three fifths being singletons. These receptors have no identified antigens. Specimen: blood. All receptors come from a girl aged 2-10 years with multiple sclerosis.

V gene TRBV9 combines with J gene TRBJ2-3; 9 positions agree with TRBD2. CDR3 size: 16 residues. Germline CDR1 is SGDLS and CDR2 is YYNGEE. Trimming removed 4 bases from V and 0 bases from J; junction bases left unmatched: 6. The CDR3, as DNA: TGTGCCAGCAGCATTCGACTAGCGGATAGCACAGATACGCAGTATTTT. Residues: CASSIRLADSTDTQYF.

V gene TRBV7-9 combines with J gene TRBJ2-4, with D perhaps assigned TRBD1 or TRBD2 (5 bases each). TRBJ2-7 explains the end of the DNA better; the J call may be wrong. Germline CDR1 and CDR2: SEHNR and FQNEAQ (reference sequence). The CDR3 extends over 12 amino acids. The CDR3 protein is CASSLGTREQYF. In DNA, the CDR3 is TGTGCCAGCAGCTTGGGGACCCGCGAGCAGTACTTC.

CDR3 nucleotides: TGCGCCAGCAGCTTGGGTGCAGGGATCACCTACAATGAGCAGTTCTTC. Translating gives CASSLGAGITYNEQFF. The chain joins TRBV5-1 to TRBJ2-1; TRBD1 might be the D (5 bases). Germline CDR1 reads SGHRS; CDR2 reads YFSETQ. This CDR3 region has 16 residues. Trimming shortened V by 0 bases and J by 2 bases, and 12 bases separated the two germline ends.

This clonotype was seen only once. The chain links TRBV12-3 or TRBV12-4 to TRBJ2-2; no clear D gene. The V end lost 6 bases, the J end lost 0 bases, and 8 bases lay between the germline ends. This CDR3 is built from 14 residues. CDR3 loop: CASSLPPNTGELFF. The CDR3 bases are TGTGCCAGCAGCTTACCTCCGAACACCGGGGAGCTGTTTTTT.

J is TRBJ2-2 and V is TRBV7-2; 7 bases align to TRBD2. In germline, CDR1 is SGHTA, CDR2 FQGNSA. J was trimmed by 4 bases and V by 0 bases; bases with no gene match: 5. The CDR3 has 16 residues. CDR3 sequence (DNA): TGTGCCAGCAGCTTAGCATCCGCGGGGGTCACCGGGGAGCTGTTTTTT. This codes for CASSLASAGVTGELFF. Drawing the rest from reference TRBV7-2 and TRBJ2-2, the complete variable domain is GAGVSQSPSNKVTEKGKDVELRCDPISGHTALYWYRQSLGQGLEFLIYFQGNSAPDKSGLPSDRFSAERTGGSVSTLTIQRTQQEDSAVYLCASSLASAGVTGELFFGEGSRLTVL.